This T cell receptor (beta chain) originates from a study of T cells in Graves' hyperthyroidism and ophthalmopathy. V was clipped by 7 bases and J by 1 base; unmatched bases: 11. This CDR3 contains 16 residues. Germline V CDR1 and CDR2: SGDLS, YYNGEE. This clonotype has more than one count but fewer than ten. Amplified TCR beta CDR3 regions came from RNA transcripts. RT-PCR in the first round (using the HTBI primer set) targeted the TCR CDR3. TCRdb reprocessed the multiplex PCR reads with MiXCR, giving one entry per CDR3 protein. The sample includes about 690,000 distinct CDR3 sequences, around 15% seen only once; the top ten take around 16%.

The rearrangement joins TRBV9 to TRBJ2-1; 7 nucleotides match TRBD2. The clonotype was recovered from a man aged 45-65 years with Graves' hyperthyroidism. Specimen: blood. The CDR3 DNA follows: TGTGCCAGCGGGTCTCCACTAGCGCCTTCCTACAATGAGCAGTTCTTC. This translates into CASGSPLAPSYNEQFF.